Sequencing of this T cell receptor beta chain was carried out in a study of T-cell reconstitution after alpha-beta-depleted transplantation in children. For TCRbeta, the library was prepared with unique molecular identifiers. MiXCR was run by TCRdb on the PCR reads, yielding one entry per CDR3 protein. The sample contains around 500,000 distinct CDR3 sequences, roughly 24% of which appear only once. Study-level points and caveats: Surviving recipient T cells and thymic progenitors produced the high day-60 TCRbeta diversity seen in some patients. Where alpha-beta T cells came from about two months after transplant was reportedly several hundred expanded graft clones. Newly generated T cells supplied most T-cell counts and diversity one year post-transplant.

In the case of this clonotype: Its antigen is unknown.

The TCR originated in a boy under two years old who had a stem cell transplant for acute myeloid leukemia, so the T cells may come from the graft donor. The starting material was PBMCs, mostly from graft donor cells, obtained 360 days after TCRalphabeta/CD19-depleted stem cell transplant.

The CDR3 sequence is CASKSNRGLTGELFF. CDR3 sequence (DNA): TGCGCCAGCAAATCGAACAGGGGCTTAACCGGGGAGCTGTTTTTT. This chain connects TRBV4-3 to TRBJ2-2; 7 bases align to TRBD1. The CDR3 has 15 amino acids. Germline V gives CDR1 LGHNA, CDR2 YSLEER. The J segment lost 5 bases and the V segment lost 7 bases, leaving 10 bases of the junction unmatched.